This is a list of T cell receptor beta chains from one sample in a study of blood T cells in healthy people across ages. TCRdb independently ran MiXCR on the 5' RACE reads; one entry per CDR3 protein. The sample lists 700,000 to 900,000 distinct CDR3 sequences; about a quarter were seen once. These data were likewise used in another study, on T cells of mothers and their children.

Sequenced material: blood. The receptors come from a boy aged 10-17 years in good health. Each CDR3 is given without its conserved first and last residue.

J	V	CDR3
TRBJ1-1	TRBV11-2	ASRTYDRENTEAF
TRBJ1-2	TRBV20-1	NPGQGRDGYT
TRBJ1-5	TRBV20-1	SARDRDHNQPQH
TRBJ2-1	TRBV2	ANRFGTGGNEQF
TRBJ2-5	TRBV5-5	ASSLIAGKQETQY
TRBJ1-5	TRBV20-1	SARDSPKGEPQH
TRBJ2-6	TRBV7-9	ASSSWTGGAGANVLT
TRBJ2-3	TRBV5-1	ASSLTGTPGTPTDTQY
TRBJ2-5	TRBV20-1	SGRPPGGTQY
TRBJ2-5	TRBV27	ASSLSGRYQETQY